This TCR beta chain originates from a study of blood T cell repertoires in COVID-19. Study context: There were acute and convalescent COVID-19 samples, and they came from the United States, Italy and Spain.

Participants were aged about 18 to 100 years from around 25 US areas. The data were produced by immunoSEQ multiplex PCR, yet TCRdb's version contains in-frame clones alone and is incomplete. The sample lists 190,000 or so clones, around 90% occurring once. V was trimmed by 2 bases and J by 1 base, leaving 9 bases between them. The CDR3 runs 15 residues. Germline V CDR1 and CDR2: SGHRS, YFSETQ. The sequencing sample was made of PBMCs or T cells enriched from blood (not recorded which). This TCR was sampled from a man aged 18 to 29 with acute COVID-19. The chain links TRBV5-1 to TRBJ2-2, with a tentative D call TRBD1 (5 bases). The DNA of the CDR3 is TGCGCCAGCAGCTTTCAGGGCGGGAACACCGGGGAGCTGTTTTTT. This translates into CASSFQGGNTGELFF.